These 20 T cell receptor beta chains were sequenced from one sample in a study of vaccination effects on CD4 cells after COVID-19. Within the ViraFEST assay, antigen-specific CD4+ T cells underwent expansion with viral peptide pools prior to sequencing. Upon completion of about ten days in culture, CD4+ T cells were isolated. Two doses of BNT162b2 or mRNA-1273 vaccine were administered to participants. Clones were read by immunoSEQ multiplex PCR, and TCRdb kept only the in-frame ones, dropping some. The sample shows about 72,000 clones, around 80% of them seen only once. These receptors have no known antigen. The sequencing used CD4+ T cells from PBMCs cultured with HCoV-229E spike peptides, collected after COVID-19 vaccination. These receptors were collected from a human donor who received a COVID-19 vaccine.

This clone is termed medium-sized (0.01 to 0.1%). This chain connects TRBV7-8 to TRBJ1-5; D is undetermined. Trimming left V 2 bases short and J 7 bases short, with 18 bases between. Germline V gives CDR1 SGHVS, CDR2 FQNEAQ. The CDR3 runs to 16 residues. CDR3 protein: CASSLIGGPSGQPQHF. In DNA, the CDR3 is TGTGCCAGCAGCTTAATCGGCGGCCCTAGCGGCCAGCCCCAGCATTTT.

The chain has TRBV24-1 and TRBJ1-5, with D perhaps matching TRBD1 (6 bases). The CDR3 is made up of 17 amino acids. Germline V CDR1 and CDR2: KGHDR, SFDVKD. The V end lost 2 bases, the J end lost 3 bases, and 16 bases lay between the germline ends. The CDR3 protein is CATSDSSARGPNQPQHF. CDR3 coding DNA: TGTGCCACCAGTGATTCCTCCGCCAGGGGCCCCAATCAGCCCCAGCATTTT.

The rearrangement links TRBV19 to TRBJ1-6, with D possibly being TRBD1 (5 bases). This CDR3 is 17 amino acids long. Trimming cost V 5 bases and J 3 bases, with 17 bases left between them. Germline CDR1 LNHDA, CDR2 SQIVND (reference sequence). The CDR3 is CASSSTDTAFYNSPLHF. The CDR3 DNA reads TGTGCCAGTAGTTCGACAGATACAGCCTTCTATAATTCACCCCTCCACTTT.

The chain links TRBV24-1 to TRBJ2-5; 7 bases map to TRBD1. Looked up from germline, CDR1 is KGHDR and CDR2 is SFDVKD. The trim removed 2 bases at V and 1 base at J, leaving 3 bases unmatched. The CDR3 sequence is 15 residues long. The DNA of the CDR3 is TGTGCCACCAGTGATTCCCGGGACAGCCAAGAGACCCAGTACTTC. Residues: CATSDSRDSQETQYF.

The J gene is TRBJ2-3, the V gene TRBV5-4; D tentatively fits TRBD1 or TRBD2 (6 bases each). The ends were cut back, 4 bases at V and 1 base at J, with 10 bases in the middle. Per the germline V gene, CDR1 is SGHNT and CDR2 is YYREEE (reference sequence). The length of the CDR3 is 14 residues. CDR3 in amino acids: CASSRGEGTDTQYF. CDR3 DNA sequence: TGTGCCAGCAGCAGGGGGGAGGGCACAGATACGCAGTATTTT.

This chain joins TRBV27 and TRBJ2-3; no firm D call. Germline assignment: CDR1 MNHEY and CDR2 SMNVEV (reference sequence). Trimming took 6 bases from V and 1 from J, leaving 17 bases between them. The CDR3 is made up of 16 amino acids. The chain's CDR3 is CASRFSPPQGTDTQYF. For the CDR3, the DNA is TGTGCCAGCAGATTCTCACCACCCCAGGGCACAGATACGCAGTATTTT.

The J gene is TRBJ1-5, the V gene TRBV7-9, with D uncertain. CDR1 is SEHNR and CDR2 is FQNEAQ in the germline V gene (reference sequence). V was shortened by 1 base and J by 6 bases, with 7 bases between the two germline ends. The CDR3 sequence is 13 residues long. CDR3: CASSLEEGQPQHF. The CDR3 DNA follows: TGTGCCAGCAGCTTAGAGGAGGGTCAGCCCCAGCATTTT. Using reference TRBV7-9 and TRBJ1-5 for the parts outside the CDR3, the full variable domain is DTGVSQNPRHKITKRGQNVTFRCDPISEHNRLYWYRQTLGQGPEFLTYFQNEAQLEKSRLLSDRFSAERPKGSFSTLEIQRTEQGDSAMYLCASSLEEGQPQHFGDGTRLSIL.

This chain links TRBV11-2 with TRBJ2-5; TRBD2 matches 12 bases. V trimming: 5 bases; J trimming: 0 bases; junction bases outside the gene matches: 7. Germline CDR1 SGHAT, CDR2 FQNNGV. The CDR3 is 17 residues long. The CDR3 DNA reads TGTGCCAGCAGCCTTGGGACTAGCGGGTTGTACCAAGAGACCCAGTACTTC. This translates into CASSLGTSGLYQETQYF. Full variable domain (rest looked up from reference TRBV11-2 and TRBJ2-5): EAGVAQSPRYKIIEKRQSVAFWCNPISGHATLYWYQQILGQGPKLLIQFQNNGVVDDSQLPKDRFSAERLKGVDSTLKIQPAKLEDSAVYLCASSLGTSGLYQETQYFGPGTRLLVL.

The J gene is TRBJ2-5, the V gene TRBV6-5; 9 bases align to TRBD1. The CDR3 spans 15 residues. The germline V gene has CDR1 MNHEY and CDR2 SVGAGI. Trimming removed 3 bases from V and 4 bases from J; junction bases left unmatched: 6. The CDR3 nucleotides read TGTGCCAGCAGTTATCAGGGACAGGGCGGAGAGACCCAGTACTTC. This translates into CASSYQGQGGETQYF.

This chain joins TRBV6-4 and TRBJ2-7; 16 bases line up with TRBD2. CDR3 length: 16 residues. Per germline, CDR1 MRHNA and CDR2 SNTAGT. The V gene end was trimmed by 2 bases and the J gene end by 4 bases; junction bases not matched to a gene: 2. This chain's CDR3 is CASSDGTSGGGYEQYV. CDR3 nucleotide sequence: TGTGCCAGCAGTGACGGGACTAGCGGGGGGGGGTACGAGCAGTACGTC.

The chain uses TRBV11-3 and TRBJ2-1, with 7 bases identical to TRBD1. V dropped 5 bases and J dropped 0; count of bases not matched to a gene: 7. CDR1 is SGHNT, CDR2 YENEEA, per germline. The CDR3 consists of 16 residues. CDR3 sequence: CASSRQGQSSYNEQFF. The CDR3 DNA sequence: TGTGCCAGCAGCCGACAGGGTCAGAGCTCCTACAATGAGCAGTTCTTC.

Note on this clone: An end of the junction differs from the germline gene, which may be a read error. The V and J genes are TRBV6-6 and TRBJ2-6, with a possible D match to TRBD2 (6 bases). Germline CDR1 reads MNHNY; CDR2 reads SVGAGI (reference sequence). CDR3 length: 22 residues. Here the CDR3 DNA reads TGTGCCAGCAGCTACTACGTTCTTAAAGGGACTTCCAGTACCTCTGGGGCCAACGTCCTGACTTTC. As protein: CASSYYVLKGTSSTSGANVLTF.

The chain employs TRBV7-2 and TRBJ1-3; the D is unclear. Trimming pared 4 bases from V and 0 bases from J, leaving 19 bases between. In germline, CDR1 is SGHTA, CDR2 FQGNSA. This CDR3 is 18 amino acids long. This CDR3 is CASSSPGEPRTSGNTIYF. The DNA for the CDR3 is TGTGCCAGCAGCTCCCCCGGGGAGCCGAGAACCTCTGGAAACACCATATATTTT.

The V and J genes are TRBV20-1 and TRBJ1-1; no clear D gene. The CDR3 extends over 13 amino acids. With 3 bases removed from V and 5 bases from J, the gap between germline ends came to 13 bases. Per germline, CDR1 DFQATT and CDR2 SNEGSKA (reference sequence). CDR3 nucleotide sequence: TGCAGTGCTAGTGTGCCTGGGGATACTGAAGCTTTCTTT. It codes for CSASVPGDTEAFF.

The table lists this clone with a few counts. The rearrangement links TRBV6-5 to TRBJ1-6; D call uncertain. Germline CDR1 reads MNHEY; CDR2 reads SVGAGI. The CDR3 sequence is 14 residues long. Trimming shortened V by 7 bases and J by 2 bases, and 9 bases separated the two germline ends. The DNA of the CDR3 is TGTGCCAGCACCGCCGGGCCCTATAATTCACCCCTCCACTTT. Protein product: CASTAGPYNSPLHF.

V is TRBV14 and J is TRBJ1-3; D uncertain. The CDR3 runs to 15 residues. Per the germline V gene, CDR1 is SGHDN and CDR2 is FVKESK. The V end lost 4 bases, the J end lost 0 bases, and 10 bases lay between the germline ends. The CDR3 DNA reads TGTGCCAGCAGCCGGGTGCCGAGCTCTGGAAACACCATATATTTT. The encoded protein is CASSRVPSSGNTIYF. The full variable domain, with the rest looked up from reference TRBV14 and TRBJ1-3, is EAGVTQFPSHSVIEKGQTVTLRCDPISGHDNLYWYRRVMGKEIKFLLHFVKESKQDESGMPNNRFLAERTGGTYSTLKVQPAELEDSGVYFCASSRVPSSGNTIYFGEGSWLTVV.

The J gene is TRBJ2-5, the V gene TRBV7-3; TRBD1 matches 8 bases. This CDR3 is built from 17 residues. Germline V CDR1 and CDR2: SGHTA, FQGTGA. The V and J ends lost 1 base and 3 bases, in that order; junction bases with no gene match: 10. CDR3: CASSLRGRDRGKETQYF. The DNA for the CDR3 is TGTGCCAGCAGCTTAAGAGGCCGAGACAGGGGAAAAGAGACCCAGTACTTC.

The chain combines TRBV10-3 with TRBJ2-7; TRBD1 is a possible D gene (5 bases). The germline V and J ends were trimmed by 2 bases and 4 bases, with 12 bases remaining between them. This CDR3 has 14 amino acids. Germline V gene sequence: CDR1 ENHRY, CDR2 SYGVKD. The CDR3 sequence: CAISEQGAEYEQYV. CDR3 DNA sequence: TGTGCCATCAGTGAGCAAGGGGCGGAATACGAGCAGTACGTC.

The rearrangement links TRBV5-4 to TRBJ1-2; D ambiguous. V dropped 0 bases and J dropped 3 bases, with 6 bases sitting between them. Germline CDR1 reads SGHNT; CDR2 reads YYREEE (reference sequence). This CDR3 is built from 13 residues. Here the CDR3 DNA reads TGTGCCAGCAGCTTGGGGGTCGACTATGGCTACACCTTC. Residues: CASSLGVDYGYTF.

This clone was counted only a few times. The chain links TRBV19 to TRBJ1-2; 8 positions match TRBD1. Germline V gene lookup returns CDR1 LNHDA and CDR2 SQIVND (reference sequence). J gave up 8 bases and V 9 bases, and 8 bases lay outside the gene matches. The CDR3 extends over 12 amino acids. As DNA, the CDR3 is TGTGCCAGGGACCGGACAGGGAGAGGCTACACCTTC. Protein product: CARDRTGRGYTF.